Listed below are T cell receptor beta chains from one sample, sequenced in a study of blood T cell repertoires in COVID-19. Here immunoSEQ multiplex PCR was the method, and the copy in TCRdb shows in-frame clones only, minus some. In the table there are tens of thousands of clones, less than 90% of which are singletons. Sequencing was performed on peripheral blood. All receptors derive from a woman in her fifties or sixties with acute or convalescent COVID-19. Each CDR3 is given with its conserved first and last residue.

CDR3: CAWRGTSRAEQFF
V: TRBV30
J: TRBJ2-1

CDR3: CASSESGGAEDYEQYF
V: TRBV2
J: TRBJ2-7

CDR3: CASREGDRAAFF
V: TRBV6-5
J: TRBJ1-1

CDR3: CASSPTGSDRGYGYTF
V: TRBV18
J: TRBJ1-2

CDR3: CATSRGGQVSNVAFF
V: TRBV15
J: TRBJ1-1

CDR3: CASSQDLRRNLGLAGSNTGELFF
V: TRBV3-1/TRBV3-2
J: TRBJ2-2

CDR3: CASGGKAEGKNIQYF
V: TRBV25-1
J: TRBJ2-4

CDR3: CASSPRLASYEQYF
V: TRBV9
J: TRBJ2-7

CDR3: CASSGRGDRALYGYTF
V: TRBV5-8
J: TRBJ1-2

CDR3: CASSQGGTSGSYEQYF
V: TRBV7-8
J: TRBJ2-7

CDR3: CASSSPWEATEAFF
V: TRBV28
J: TRBJ1-1

CDR3: CATSDWQASNQPQHF
V: TRBV24-1
J: TRBJ1-5

CDR3: CASSENTGLAVYEQYF
V: TRBV6-1
J: TRBJ2-7

CDR3: CAISRGLDYGYTF
V: TRBV19
J: TRBJ1-2

CDR3: CASSLGRDYEQYF
V: TRBV28
J: TRBJ2-7

CDR3: CASSYSGSGNTEAFF
V: TRBV6-6
J: TRBJ1-1

CDR3: CASSQDRTGPEQYF
V: TRBV4-1
J: TRBJ2-7

CDR3: CARSFGLAGGPYNEQFF
V: TRBV7-5
J: TRBJ2-1

CDR3: CASKDRATNEKLFF
V: TRBV10-2
J: TRBJ1-4

CDR3: CASNPWLSGANVLTF
V: TRBV6-5
J: TRBJ2-6

CDR3: CASSRGGGDSGNTIYF
V: TRBV6-6
J: TRBJ1-3

CDR3: CAISAAQGDEKLFF
V: TRBV10-3
J: TRBJ1-4

CDR3: CASRQRQGAPTEAFF
V: TRBV2
J: TRBJ1-1

CDR3: CAIRSGPGPQETQYF
V: TRBV10-3
J: TRBJ2-5

CDR3: CASSYWDRYSNQPQHF
V: TRBV6-2/TRBV6-3
J: TRBJ1-5

CDR3: CASSLVHSSYNEQFF
V: TRBV11-2
J: TRBJ2-1

CDR3: CASSQEAGGVVRETQYF
V: TRBV14
J: TRBJ2-5

CDR3: CASSQGQNTEAFF
V: TRBV6-5
J: TRBJ1-1

CDR3: CATSDFGENYGYTF
V: TRBV24-1
J: TRBJ1-2

CDR3: CASNGRNTEAFF
V: TRBV28
J: TRBJ1-1

CDR3: CASSSRTTNEKLFF
V: TRBV6-6
J: TRBJ1-4

CDR3: CSVEHWTGQGKDGYTF
V: TRBV29-1
J: TRBJ1-2

CDR3: CASSLQTSVNTDTQYF
V: TRBV7-2
J: TRBJ2-3

CDR3: CASSEDLRLLTDRVKETQYF
V: TRBV6-1
J: TRBJ2-5

CDR3: CASSLRTATGANVLTF
V: TRBV9
J: TRBJ2-6

CDR3: CASSFGGYGGYTF
V: TRBV28
J: TRBJ1-2

CDR3: CASSQAPSGGAGTDTQYF
V: TRBV4-2
J: TRBJ2-3

CDR3: CASSYRSSGRGTDSNQPQHF
V: TRBV5-4
J: TRBJ1-5

CDR3: CASSERMGRGLYNEQFF
V: TRBV6-1
J: TRBJ2-1

CDR3: CASSRTLTSGGQDTQYF
V: TRBV4-2
J: TRBJ2-3

CDR3: CASSLFGQVNEKLFF
V: TRBV7-9
J: TRBJ1-4

CDR3: CASSYSSGTQYF
V: TRBV7-9
J: TRBJ2-5

CDR3: CAISETSGRSSYNEQFF
V: TRBV10-3
J: TRBJ2-1